This note documents a single T cell receptor beta chain sequence. Its antigen is currently unknown. This sample stems from a study of cytomegalovirus exposure and HLA in healthy donors. PCR amplification relied on 60 Vbeta primers (plus 13 Jbeta primers). Authors' processing steps: The count from a later analysis was 60 million to 85 million unique TCR beta chains, 9 million to 12 million of them shared. Some clones are missing from TCRdb's copy, which holds only in-frame ones; the method was immunoSEQ multiplex PCR. The V and J calls and clone size were taken over from that table, and D and trimming were inferred from the DNA. The table records about 55,000 clones, roughly 74% of them present only once. Whole-study findings and limits: In most subjects, TCR beta sequences reportedly gave accurate predictions of HLA-A and HLA-B alleles.

J was trimmed by 6 bases and V by 7 bases; bases with no gene match: 9. The CDR3 has 14 residues. Germline lookup yields CDR1 LNHDA and CDR2 SQIVND (reference sequence). The chain carries TRBV19 and TRBJ1-5; 7 bases line up with TRBD1. The TCR was taken from a man aged 35-49 years in good health and CMV-seropositive. Sequencing was carried out using PBMCs. The CDR3 sequence: CASTEAGGGQPQHF. CDR3 nucleotides: TGTGCCAGTACGGAGGCAGGGGGTGGTCAGCCCCAGCATTTT. Together with reference TRBV19 and TRBJ1-5, the CDR3 gives the full variable domain: DGGITQSPKYLFRKEGQNVTLSCEQNLNHDAMYWYRQDPGQGLRLIYYSQIVNDFQKGDIAEGYSVSREKKESFPLTVTSAQKNPTAFYLCASTEAGGGQPQHFGDGTRLSIL.